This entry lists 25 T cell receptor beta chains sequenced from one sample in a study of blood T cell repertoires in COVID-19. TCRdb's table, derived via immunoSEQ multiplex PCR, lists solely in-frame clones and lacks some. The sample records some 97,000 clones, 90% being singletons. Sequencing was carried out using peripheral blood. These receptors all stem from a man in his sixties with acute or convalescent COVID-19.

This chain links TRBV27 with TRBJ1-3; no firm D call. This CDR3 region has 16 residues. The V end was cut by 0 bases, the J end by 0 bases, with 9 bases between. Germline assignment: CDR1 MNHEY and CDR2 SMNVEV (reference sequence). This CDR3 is CASSLSWRYSGNTIYF. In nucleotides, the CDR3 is TGTGCCAGCAGTTTATCCTGGCGGTACTCTGGAAACACCATATATTTT.

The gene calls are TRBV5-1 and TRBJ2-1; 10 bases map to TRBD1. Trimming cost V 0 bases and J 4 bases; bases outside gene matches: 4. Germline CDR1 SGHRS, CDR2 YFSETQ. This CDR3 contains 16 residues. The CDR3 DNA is TGCGCCAGCAGCTTGGGGGACAGGGGATTTTACAATGAGCAGTTCTTC. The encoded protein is CASSLGDRGFYNEQFF.

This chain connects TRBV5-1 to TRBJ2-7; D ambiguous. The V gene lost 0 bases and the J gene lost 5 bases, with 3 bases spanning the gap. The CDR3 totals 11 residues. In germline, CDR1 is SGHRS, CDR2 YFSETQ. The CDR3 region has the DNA TGCGCCAGCAGCTTGGGTAACGAGCAGTACTTC. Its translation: CASSLGNEQYF.

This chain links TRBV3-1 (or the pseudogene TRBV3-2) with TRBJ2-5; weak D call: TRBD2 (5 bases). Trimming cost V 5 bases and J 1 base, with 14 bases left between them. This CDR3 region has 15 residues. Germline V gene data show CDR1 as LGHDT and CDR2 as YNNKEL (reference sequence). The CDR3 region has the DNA TGTGCCAGCAGCAAAAGGAGGCAGACCCAAGAGACCCAGTACTTC. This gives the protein CASSKRRQTQETQYF.

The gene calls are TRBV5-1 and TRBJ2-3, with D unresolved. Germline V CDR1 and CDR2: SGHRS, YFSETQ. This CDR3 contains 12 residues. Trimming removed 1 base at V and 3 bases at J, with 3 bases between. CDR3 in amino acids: CASSLLTDTQYF. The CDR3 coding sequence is TGCGCCAGCAGCTTGCTTACAGATACGCAGTATTTT.

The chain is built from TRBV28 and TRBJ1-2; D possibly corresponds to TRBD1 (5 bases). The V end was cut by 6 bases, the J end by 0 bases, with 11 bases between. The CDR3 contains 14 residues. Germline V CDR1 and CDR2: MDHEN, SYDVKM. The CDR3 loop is CASRAGRANYGYTF. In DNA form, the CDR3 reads TGTGCCAGCAGGGCGGGACGGGCTAACTATGGCTACACCTTC.

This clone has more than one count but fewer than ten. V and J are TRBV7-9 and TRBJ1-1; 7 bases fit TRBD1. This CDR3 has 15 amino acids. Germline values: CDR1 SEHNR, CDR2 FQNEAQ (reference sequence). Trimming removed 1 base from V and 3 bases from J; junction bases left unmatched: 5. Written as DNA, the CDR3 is TGTGCCAGCAGCTTAGGAGGGGGCGTTTACACTGAAGCTTTCTTT. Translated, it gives CASSLGGGVYTEAFF.

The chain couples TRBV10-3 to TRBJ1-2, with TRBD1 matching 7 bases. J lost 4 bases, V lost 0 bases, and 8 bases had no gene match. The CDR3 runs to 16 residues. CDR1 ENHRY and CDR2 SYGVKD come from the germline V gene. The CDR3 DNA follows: TGTGCCATCAGTGAGTCGACAGGGAAAAGTGGCTATGGCTACACCTTC. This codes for CAISESTGKSGYGYTF.

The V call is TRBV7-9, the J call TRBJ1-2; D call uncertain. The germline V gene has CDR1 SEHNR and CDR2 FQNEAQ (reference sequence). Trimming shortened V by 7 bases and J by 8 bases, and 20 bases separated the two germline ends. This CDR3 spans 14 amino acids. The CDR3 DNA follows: TGTGCCAGCACCCTTGTGGCCGAGGTAGTCGGCTACACCTTC. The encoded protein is CASTLVAEVVGYTF.

CDR3 sequence reads: CASIPGTRNLYGYTF. The CDR3 DNA follows: TGTGCCAGCATTCCCGGGACACGGAACCTCTATGGCTACACCTTC. The rearrangement uses TRBV6-5 and TRBJ1-2, with D perhaps TRBD1 (6 bases). The CDR3 consists of 15 residues. From germline, CDR1 is MNHEY and CDR2 SVGAGI. Between the trimmed V and J ends, which lost 7 bases and 4 bases, there was a span of 19 bases.

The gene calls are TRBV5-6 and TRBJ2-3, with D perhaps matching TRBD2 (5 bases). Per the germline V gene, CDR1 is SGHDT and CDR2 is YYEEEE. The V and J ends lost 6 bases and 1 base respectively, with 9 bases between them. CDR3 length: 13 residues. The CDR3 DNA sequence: TGTGCCAGCAACCCCGGGGGCACAGATACGCAGTATTTT. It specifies CASNPGGTDTQYF.

The CDR3 loop is CASSLGGDAGTDTQYF. The DNA for the CDR3 is TGTGCCAGCAGCTTGGGCGGGGATGCCGGCACAGATACGCAGTATTTT. The chain links TRBV5-6 to TRBJ2-3; maybe TRBD2 (6 bases). Deletions cut 0 bases from V and 1 base from J, with 12 bases between. Germline CDR1 SGHDT, CDR2 YYEEEE. This CDR3 has 16 residues.

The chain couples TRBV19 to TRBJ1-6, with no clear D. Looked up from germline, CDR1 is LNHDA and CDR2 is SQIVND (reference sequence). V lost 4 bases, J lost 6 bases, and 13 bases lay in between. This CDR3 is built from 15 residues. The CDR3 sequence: CASSTSGVSNSPLHF. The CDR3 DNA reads TGTGCCAGTAGTACCTCGGGAGTAAGTAATTCACCCCTCCACTTT.

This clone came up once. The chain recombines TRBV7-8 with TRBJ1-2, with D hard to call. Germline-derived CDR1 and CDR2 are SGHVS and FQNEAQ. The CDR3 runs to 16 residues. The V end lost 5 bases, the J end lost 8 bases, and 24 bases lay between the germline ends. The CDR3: CASSLSIVGSNVGYTF. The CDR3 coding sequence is TGTGCCAGCAGCCTTAGTATAGTCGGTTCTAACGTCGGCTACACCTTC.

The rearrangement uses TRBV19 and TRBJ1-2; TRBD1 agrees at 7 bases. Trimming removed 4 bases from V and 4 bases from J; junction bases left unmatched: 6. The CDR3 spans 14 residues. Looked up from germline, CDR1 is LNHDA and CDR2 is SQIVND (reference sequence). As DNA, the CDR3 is TGTGCCAGTAGTACCGGGGACAGTAGCTATGGCTACACCTTC. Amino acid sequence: CASSTGDSSYGYTF.

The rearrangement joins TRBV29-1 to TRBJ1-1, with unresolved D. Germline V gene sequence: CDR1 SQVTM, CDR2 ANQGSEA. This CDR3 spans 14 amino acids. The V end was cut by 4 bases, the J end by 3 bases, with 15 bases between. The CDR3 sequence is CSVGTLSVDTEAFF. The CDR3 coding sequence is TGCAGCGTTGGAACGCTGAGCGTGGACACTGAAGCTTTCTTT.

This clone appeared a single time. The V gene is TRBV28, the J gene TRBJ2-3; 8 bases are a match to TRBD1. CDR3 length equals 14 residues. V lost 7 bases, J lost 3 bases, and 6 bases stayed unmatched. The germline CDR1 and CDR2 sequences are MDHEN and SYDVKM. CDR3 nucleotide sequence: TGTGCCAGCACCCCAGGACAGGGAACAGATACGCAGTATTTT. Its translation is CASTPGQGTDTQYF.

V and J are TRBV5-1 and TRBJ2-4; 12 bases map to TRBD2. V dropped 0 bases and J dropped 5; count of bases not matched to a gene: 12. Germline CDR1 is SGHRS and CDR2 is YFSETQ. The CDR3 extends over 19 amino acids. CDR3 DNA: TGCGCCAGCAGCTTGGAAGGTACTAGCGGGGGGATGTCTCAAAACATTCAGTACTTC. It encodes CASSLEGTSGGMSQNIQYF. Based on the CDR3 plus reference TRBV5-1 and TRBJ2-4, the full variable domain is KAGVTQTPRYLIKTRGQQVTLSCSPISGHRSVSWYQQTPGQGLQFLFEYFSETQRNKGNFPGRFSGRQFSNSRSEMNVSTLELGDSALYLCASSLEGTSGGMSQNIQYFGAGTRLSVL.

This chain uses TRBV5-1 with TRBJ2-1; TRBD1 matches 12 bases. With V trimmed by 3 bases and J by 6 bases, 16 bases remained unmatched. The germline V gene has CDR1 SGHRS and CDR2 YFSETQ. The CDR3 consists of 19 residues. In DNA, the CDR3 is TGCGCCAGCAGCTGGGGACAGGGGGCAGGTAGCGGGGAGAGCAATGAGCAGTTCTTC. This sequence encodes CASSWGQGAGSGESNEQFF.

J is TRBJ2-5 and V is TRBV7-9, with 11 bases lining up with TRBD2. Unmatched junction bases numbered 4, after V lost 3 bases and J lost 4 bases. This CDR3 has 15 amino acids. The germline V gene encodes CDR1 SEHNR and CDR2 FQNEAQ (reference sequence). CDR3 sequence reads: CASSFLAGGPETQYF. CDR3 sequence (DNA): TGTGCCAGCAGCTTCCTAGCGGGGGGACCAGAGACCCAGTACTTC.

The CDR3 sequence: CASSESSGATKNIQYF. The CDR3 coding sequence is TGCGCCAGCAGTGAGTCCAGCGGGGCGACCAAAAACATTCAGTACTTC. The rearrangement uses TRBV10-1 and TRBJ2-4; 7 nucleotides align to TRBD2. Germline-derived CDR1 and CDR2 are WNHNN and SYGVQD (reference sequence). V shed 0 bases, J shed 2 bases, and the junction held 4 bases outside the gene matches. The CDR3 is 16 residues long.

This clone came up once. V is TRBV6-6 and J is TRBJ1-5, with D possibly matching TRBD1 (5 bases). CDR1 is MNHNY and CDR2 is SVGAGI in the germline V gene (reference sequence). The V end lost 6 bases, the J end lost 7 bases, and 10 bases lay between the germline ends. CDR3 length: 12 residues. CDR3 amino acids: CASREGRQPQHF. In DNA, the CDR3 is TGTGCCAGCAGGGAGGGGAGACAGCCCCAGCATTTT.

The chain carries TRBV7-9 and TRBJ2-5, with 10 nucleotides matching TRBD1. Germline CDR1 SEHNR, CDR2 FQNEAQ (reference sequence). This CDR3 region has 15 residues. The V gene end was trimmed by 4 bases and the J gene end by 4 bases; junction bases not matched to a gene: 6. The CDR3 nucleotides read TGTGCCAGCAGCTCGGGACAGGGGATAGGAGAGACCCAGTACTTC. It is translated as CASSSGQGIGETQYF.

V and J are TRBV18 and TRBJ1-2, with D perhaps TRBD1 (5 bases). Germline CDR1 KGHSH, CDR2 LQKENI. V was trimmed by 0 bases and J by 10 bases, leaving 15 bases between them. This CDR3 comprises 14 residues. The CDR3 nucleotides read TGTGCCAGCTCACCACCGGGCCGGGGGATGACCTACACCTTC. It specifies CASSPPGRGMTYTF. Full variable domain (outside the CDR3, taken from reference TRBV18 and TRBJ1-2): NAGVMQNPRHLVRRRGQEARLRCSPMKGHSHVYWYRQLPEEGLKFMVYLQKENIIDESGMPKERFSAEFPKEGPSILRIQQVVRGDSAAYFCASSPPGRGMTYTFGSGTRLTVV.

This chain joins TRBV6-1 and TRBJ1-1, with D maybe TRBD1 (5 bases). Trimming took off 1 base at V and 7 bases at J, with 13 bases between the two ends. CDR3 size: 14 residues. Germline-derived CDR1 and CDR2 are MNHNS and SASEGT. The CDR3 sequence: CASSEGTILGEAFF. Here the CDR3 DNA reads TGTGCCAGCAGTGAAGGGACAATTCTGGGTGAAGCTTTCTTT.